This paragraph reports one T cell receptor (beta chain). This sample stems from a study of T cell changes during pregnancy in multiple sclerosis. This table comes from immunoSEQ multiplex PCR, and its TCRdb copy is limited to in-frame clones, with some not included. Of approximately 50,000 clones in the sample, 90% to 95% were seen once. Trimming left V 3 bases short and J 9 bases short, with 9 bases between. This CDR3 is 11 amino acids long. Germline CDR1 reads GTSNPN; CDR2 reads SVGIG (reference sequence). The receptor comes from a female donor with multiple sclerosis, enrolled in a pregnancy study. The chain employs TRBV30 and TRBJ2-1; D is unclear. The sequenced sample was CD4+ T cells from peripheral blood mononuclear cells, obtained after pregnancy. This CDR3 is CAWSLNAEQFF. The CDR3 DNA sequence: TGTGCCTGGAGCCTAAACGCTGAGCAGTTCTTC.